The clone carrying this T cell receptor beta chain has ten or more counts. Sorting isolated naive CD8 T cells as CD8+CD4-CCR7+CD45RA+ events. These data belong to a study of molecular identifiers for immune sequencing clone quantification. Via MiXCR, TCRdb re-called the PCR reads, giving one row per CDR3 protein. The top ten clones hold 0.85% of a sample with about 640,000 distinct CDR3 sequences, about 20% of them seen once. Germline V gene data show CDR1 as LGHDT and CDR2 as YNNKEL (reference sequence). The CDR3 extends over 15 amino acids. With V trimmed by 4 bases and J by 3 bases, 9 bases remained unmatched.

The chain combines TRBV3-1 with TRBJ2-7; 7 bases map to TRBD2. This clonotype originated in a human donor in good health. Some libraries in this study had Jurkat cell RNA spiked in. The sample was naive CD8+ T cells from blood, with Jurkat cell RNA spiked in. Specified subset: FACS-sorted CD8+CD4-CCR7+CD45RA+ naive T cells. The DNA of the CDR3 is TGTGCCAGCAGCCCGGTGCTAGCGGCTATCTACGAGCAGTACTTC. Translating gives CASSPVLAAIYEQYF.